Each of the 23 T cell receptor beta chains below was sequenced from the same sample in a study of tumor and adjacent non-tumor tissue in lung cancer. The library came from three nested PCR rounds adapted from ARM-PCR protocols. TCRdb itself ran the multiplex PCR reads through MiXCR, one entry per CDR3 protein. The sample yields 100,000 or so distinct CDR3 sequences, roughly two thirds seen once. No cell sorting was done before RNA was extracted from the tissue. Distant lung tissue was collected more than 3 cm away from the tumor edge. Sequenced sample: distant non-tumor lung tissue. The receptor set was obtained from a man aged 30-40 years with non-small cell lung cancer.

In regard to this clonotype: A much larger clone lies a single base off, so this may be a read error. The CDR3 loop reads CASGRTGRYEQYF. The CDR3 nucleotides are TGTGCCAGCGGTCGGACAGGGAGATACGAGCAGTACTTC. V gene TRBV12-3 or TRBV12-4 combines with J gene TRBJ2-7, with TRBD1 matching 8 bases. The CDR3 extends over 13 amino acids. Trimming at V came to 8 bases and at J to 4 bases, leaving 7 bases not matched to a gene.

As to this clonotype: This may come from a read error, since a much larger clone is one base off. This CDR3 fails to terminate in the conserved phenylalanine or tryptophan, so it likely reflects a read error. The chain carries TRBV12-3 or TRBV12-4 and TRBJ2-1; 8 bases are a match to TRBD1. Losses at the gene ends were 6 bases for V and 4 bases for J; bases not matched to a gene: 5. The CDR3 spans 14 residues. CDR3 sequence reads: CASRTTGEYNEQFL. CDR3 in DNA: TGTGCCAGCAGGACGACAGGGGAATACAATGAGCAGTTCCTC.

In its sample, this clonotype was seen many times. The chain joins TRBV6-2 or TRBV6-3 to TRBJ2-7; 13 bases fit TRBD2. The CDR3 runs to 13 residues. The trim removed 4 bases at V and 6 bases at J, leaving 0 bases unmatched. CDR1 MNHEY and CDR2 SVGEGT come from the germline V gene. CDR3 DNA sequence: TGTGCCAGCAGTTGGACTAGCGGGAGCGAGCAGTACTTC. Residues: CASSWTSGSEQYF.

This clonotype was seen at least ten times. V gene TRBV24-1 combines with J gene TRBJ2-3; 9 bases line up with TRBD1. CDR1 and CDR2 from the germline V gene are KGHDR and SFDVKD. The junction had 10 bases not matched to a gene; V was cut back by 7 bases and J by 3 bases. This CDR3 contains 16 residues. CDR3 region: CATSAPETGGTDTQYF. The CDR3 DNA reads TGTGCCACCAGCGCGCCGGAGACAGGGGGAACAGATACGCAGTATTTT.

The chain is built from TRBV7-9 and TRBJ2-5, with D tentatively TRBD1 (6 bases). Trimming shortened V by 5 bases and J by 2 bases, and 15 bases separated the two germline ends. The CDR3 is 15 amino acids. Germline V lookup: CDR1 SEHNR, CDR2 FQNEAQ (reference sequence). In DNA, the CDR3 is TGTGCCAGCAGCATGAGACAGGCCATGCAAGAGACCCAGTACTTC. This translates into CASSMRQAMQETQYF.

This clonotype showed up many times. The rearrangement uses TRBV29-1 and TRBJ1-2; tentatively, D is TRBD1 (6 bases). The V end lost 5 bases, the J end lost 4 bases, and 11 bases lay between the germline ends. Germline lookup yields CDR1 SQVTM and CDR2 ANQGSEA. The CDR3 is made up of 12 amino acids. The CDR3 DNA reads as TGCAGCGTTTGGGACATCGCCTATGGCTACACCTTC. Its translation is CSVWDIAYGYTF.

Here the CDR3 reads CASSFQGLAGTSGFYNEQFF. The CDR3 bases are TGTGCCAGCAGTTTTCAGGGACTAGCGGGAACTTCGGGCTTCTACAATGAGCAGTTCTTC. V usage is TRBV12-3 or TRBV12-4 and J usage is TRBJ2-1; 13 bases align to TRBD2. The CDR3 covers 20 residues. The junction had 14 bases not matched to a gene; V was cut back by 3 bases and J by 3 bases.

In the case of this clonotype: The junction shows a germline mismatch at one end, possibly a read error. The rearrangement uses TRBV20-1 and TRBJ2-7, with D hard to call. The CDR3 covers 14 residues. Per the germline V gene, CDR1 is DFQATT and CDR2 is SNEGSKA (reference sequence). In DNA, the CDR3 is TGCAGTGCGTCCGGGCCCTCATTCCGCTACGAGCAGTATTTC. This gives the protein CSASGPSFRYEQYF.

As to this clonotype: This CDR3 fails to terminate in the conserved phenylalanine or tryptophan, so it likely reflects a read error. It is unclear where the CDR3 begins or ends on the DNA, so no DNA is shown, and the CDR3 is as TCRdb lists it. J is TRBJ2-1 and V is TRBV11-3; the listed D gene, TRBD2, was not tested against the DNA. Germline CDR1 is SGHNT and CDR2 is YENEEA. From its first to its last residue, the CDR3 has 18 amino acids. The chain's CDR3 is CASSWVLLAVPRNNEKFL.

Only a few counts were recorded for this clonotype. Since a much larger clone is just one base distant, this may be a read error. This sequence joins TRBV6-2 or TRBV6-3 and TRBJ2-1; weak D call: TRBD2 (5 bases). Germline CDR1 and CDR2: MNHEY and SVGEGT. This CDR3 has 11 residues. V lost 8 bases and J lost 10, with 12 bases in between. The CDR3 bases are TGTGCCAGCGACGTCGGGATCGAGCAGTTCTTC. The encoded protein is CASDVGIEQFF.

This clonotype occurred a few times. V gene TRBV19 combines with J gene TRBJ2-7, with a weak D call TRBD2 (5 bases). Germline values: CDR1 LNHDA, CDR2 SQIVND (reference sequence). The CDR3 totals 13 residues. V was cut by 5 bases and J by 0 bases, with 8 bases left in between. CDR3 residues: CASSPEGSYEQYF. In DNA, the CDR3 is TGTGCCAGTAGTCCAGAGGGCTCCTACGAGCAGTACTTC.

For this clonotype: Relative to the germline gene, one junction end is altered; a read error may explain this. The chain has TRBV12-3 or TRBV12-4 and TRBJ2-6; D could derive from TRBD1 or TRBD2 (5 bases each). This CDR3 comprises 15 residues. The CDR3, as DNA: TGTGCCGGCTGTCCCCAGGGACCTGGGACCAACGTCCTGACTTTC. It translates to CAGCPQGPGTNVLTF.

Many counts were recorded for this clonotype. The chain joins TRBV20-1 to TRBJ1-6; D gene unclear. Germline V gene lookup returns CDR1 DFQATT and CDR2 SNEGSKA (reference sequence). The CDR3 extends over 17 amino acids. V lost 3 bases to trimming and J lost 0 bases, with 15 bases between them. CDR3 protein: CSARGLQESSYNSPLHF. CDR3 coding DNA: TGCAGTGCTAGGGGTCTCCAGGAGAGCTCCTATAATTCACCCCTCCACTTT.

About this clonotype itself: One end of the junction fails to match germline, which may point to a read error. This chain uses TRBV6-5 with TRBJ1-1; D is unclear. Per the germline V gene, CDR1 is MNHEY and CDR2 is SVGAGI. The CDR3 covers 12 residues. CDR3 sequence reads: CASSLSGSETFF. CDR3 bases: TGTGCCAGCAGTCTAAGCGGGAGTGAAACTTTCTTT.

Details on this clonotype: One end of the junction does not line up with germline, which may come from a read error. CDR3 in DNA: TGTGCTAGCACTCGGGGGAACAAGCAGTACTTC. It specifies CASTRGNKQYF. This chain uses TRBV6-5 with TRBJ2-7; D perhaps matches TRBD2 (6 bases). The CDR3 runs to 11 residues. Germline CDR1 is MNHEY and CDR2 is SVGAGI.

A word on this clonotype: It may be a read error: a sequence one base away is much more abundant. The J gene is TRBJ2-2, the V gene TRBV6-5; the D gene is possibly TRBD1 (6 bases). The CDR3 has 17 residues. Trimming removed 2 bases at V and 4 bases at J, with 17 bases between. Germline-derived CDR1 and CDR2 are MNHEY and SVGAGI. The CDR3 DNA sequence: TGTGCCAGCAGTTACGCCCGGGACACGAAGCCCACCGGGGAGCTGTTTTTT. This encodes CASSYARDTKPTGELFF.

The CDR3 nucleotides are TGCAGCGTTAAGCGGCATGAGCAGTTCTTC. The encoded protein is CSVKRHEQFF. The J gene is TRBJ2-1, the V gene TRBV29-1, with D possibly TRBD2 on 5 matching bases. V lost 5 bases to trimming and J lost 8 bases, with 7 bases between them. The CDR3 covers 10 residues. Germline CDR1 reads SQVTM; CDR2 reads ANQGSEA.

This clonotype was detected only once. Its ends do not fully match the called genes, so a read error is possible. This rearrangement joins TRBV11-3 to TRBJ2-1; no definite D call. The length of the CDR3 is 11 residues. The germline V gene encodes CDR1 SGHNT and CDR2 YENEEA. CDR3 bases: TGTGTCAGCAGCACACACAATGAGCAGTTCTTC. This encodes CVSSTHNEQFF.

In this sample, this clonotype turned up a few times. The rearrangement links TRBV30 to TRBJ2-1; D is unresolved. Per germline, CDR1 GTSNPN and CDR2 SVGIG (reference sequence). Between the trimmed V and J ends, which lost 0 bases and 3 bases, there was a span of 6 bases. The CDR3 length is 13 residues. The CDR3 coding sequence is TGTGCCTGGAGTGTGGGGATCTACAATGAGCAGTTCTTC. Its translation is CAWSVGIYNEQFF.

This rearrangement joins TRBV20-1 to TRBJ1-1, with 7 bases matching TRBD1. CDR3 length equals 14 residues. Germline-derived CDR1 and CDR2 are DFQATT and SNEGSKA (reference sequence). V was clipped by 2 bases and J by 5 bases; unmatched bases: 8. The CDR3 bases are TGCAGTGCTAGAAACCAGGGGGGGGGAACTGAAGCTTTCTTT. It specifies CSARNQGGGTEAFF.

About this clonotype itself: No conserved phenylalanine or tryptophan ends this CDR3, so it is likely a read error. No DNA is shown, since the ends of the CDR3 on it are uncertain; the CDR3 is the one TCRdb lists. This rearrangement joins TRBV29-1 to TRBJ2-3; TRBD1, as called in the table, went unchecked against the DNA. The CDR3 is 13 residues long, counting both termini. Germline loops: CDR1 SQVTM, CDR2 ANQGSEA. This chain's CDR3 is CSVEYGNLDTQYL.

This clonotype came up a few times. A much larger clone is a single base away; this may be a read error. This chain connects TRBV6-5 to TRBJ2-3, with D unresolved. This CDR3 comprises 17 residues. V was trimmed by 0 bases and J by 4 bases, leaving 17 bases between them. Germline V gives CDR1 MNHEY, CDR2 SVGAGI. This CDR3 is CASSYSIDDSLADTQYF. CDR3 bases: TGTGCCAGCAGTTACTCGATAGACGACTCCCTTGCAGATACGCAGTATTTT.

A word on this clonotype: The conserved phenylalanine or tryptophan normally closing the CDR3 is absent here, so this likely arose from a read error. The J gene is TRBJ2-1, the V gene TRBV20-1, with 7 bases aligning to TRBD1. The germline CDR1 and CDR2 sequences are DFQATT and SNEGSKA (reference sequence). With V trimmed by 6 bases and J by 9 bases, 8 bases remained unmatched. This CDR3 has 12 residues. The CDR3 protein is CSAPTTGIEQFY. CDR3 bases: TGCAGTGCCCCCACGACAGGGATTGAGCAGTTCTAC.